This TCR beta chain was documented in a study of cytomegalovirus exposure and HLA in healthy donors. Germline lookup yields CDR1 LNHDA and CDR2 SQIVND (reference sequence). The CDR3 is made up of 13 amino acids. V was clipped by 3 bases and J by 4 bases, with 10 bases between them. Participants comprised healthy donors of bone marrow. 13 Jbeta primers and 60 Vbeta primers were used for the PCR. Using immunoSEQ multiplex PCR, the repertoire was profiled, and TCRdb retains in-frame clones only, with some absent. The data contain 100,000 to 150,000 clones, roughly four fifths of them singletons. The rearrangement uses TRBV19 and TRBJ2-7, with a possible D match to TRBD1 (5 bases). Sequencing was done on a sample of PBMCs. The sequence came from a woman aged 40 to 55 in good health and CMV-seropositive. DNA of the CDR3: TGTGCCAGTAGTATGTACGACAGATACGAGCAGTACTTC. Translation: CASSMYDRYEQYF.